One sample yielded the 21 T cell receptor beta chains listed below, sequenced in a study of CD8+ T cells in alopecia areata. Following RNA extraction, reverse transcription yielded cDNA that acted as the sequencing template. Produced via immunoSEQ multiplex PCR; TCRdb's table is partial and in-frame only. This table holds some 220,000 clones, around three fifths found once. Treatment of the sample: oral pan-JAK inhibitor, 5-10 mg twice daily. The sample was CD4+ T cells sorted from blood, taken at week 4, from a patient treated with tofacitinib. The receptors shown here come from a human donor with alopecia areata.

This clone was seen at least ten times. The chain joins TRBV9 to TRBJ2-6; D not certain. The ends were cut back, 4 bases at V and 0 bases at J, with 20 bases in the middle. The germline V gene has CDR1 SGDLS and CDR2 YYNGEE. The CDR3 length is 19 residues. The CDR3 DNA reads as TGTGCCAGCAGCCTCGGGCCTTTTTCTTCTAGCTCTGGGGCCAACGTCCTGACTTTC. Its protein is CASSLGPFSSSSGANVLTF.

The table lists this clone with a count of one. This chain links TRBV4-1 with TRBJ2-5; 9 nucleotides match TRBD2. In germline, CDR1 is MGHRA, CDR2 YSYEKL. The CDR3 runs to 17 residues. V lost 1 base and J lost 2; bases outside the gene matches: 8. The DNA for the CDR3 is TGCGCCAGCAGCCAAGTCCTCCCTAGCGGGAAACAAGAGACCCAGTACTTC. It yields the protein CASSQVLPSGKQETQYF.

The rearrangement uses TRBV23-1 and TRBJ1-2, with D possibly matching TRBD1 (5 bases). TRBV23-1 is known as an ORF, though its function is uncertain. V lost 4 bases to trimming and J lost 7 bases, with 10 bases between them. The CDR3 runs 12 residues. The CDR3 region has the DNA TGCGCCAGCAGTCGGGGGTCGACTGGCTACACCTTC. It codes for CASSRGSTGYTF.

This chain links TRBV7-9 with TRBJ2-2, with 8 bases lining up with TRBD1. This CDR3 region has 16 residues. The trim removed 4 bases at V and 6 bases at J, leaving 10 bases unmatched. Germline V lookup: CDR1 SEHNR, CDR2 FQNEAQ (reference sequence). The CDR3 sequence: CASSSVPGQVAGELFF. The CDR3, as DNA: TGTGCCAGCAGCTCCGTACCGGGACAGGTCGCCGGGGAGCTGTTTTTT.

This clone has only a few counts. This sequence joins TRBV6-5 and TRBJ2-2, with D unclear. Germline CDR1 and CDR2: MNHEY and SVGAGI. The CDR3 is 10 residues long. V was cut by 6 bases and J by 9 bases, with 5 bases left in between. The CDR3 here is CASRSRELFF. In nucleotides, the CDR3 is TGTGCCAGCAGATCTAGGGAGCTGTTTTTT.

The chain employs TRBV25-1 and TRBJ1-1; 8 nucleotides match TRBD1. CDR1 and CDR2 from the germline V gene are MGHDK and SYGVNS. Trimming cost V 2 bases and J 7 bases; bases outside gene matches: 3. This CDR3 is built from 13 residues. CDR3 in DNA: TGTGCCAGCAGTGAAGCAGGGGGCCTTGAAGCTTTCTTT. Protein product: CASSEAGGLEAFF.

The chain joins TRBV25-1 to TRBJ2-5; the D call may be TRBD1 or TRBD2 (6 bases each). Germline loops: CDR1 MGHDK, CDR2 SYGVNS. The CDR3 sequence is 15 residues long. With 2 bases removed from V and 2 bases from J, the gap between germline ends came to 12 bases. CDR3 in amino acids: CASSEGGQIQETQYF. The CDR3 DNA reads as TGTGCCAGCAGTGAAGGGGGGCAGATACAAGAGACCCAGTACTTC.

There are many counts of this clone. The chain is built from TRBV5-1 and TRBJ2-1, with D uncertain. This CDR3 region has 15 residues. V lost 3 bases to trimming and J lost 5 bases, with 15 bases between them. CDR1 SGHRS and CDR2 YFSETQ come from the germline V gene. The CDR3 region has the DNA TGCGCCAGCAGCTCTCAGTCCGGTAGTAACAATGAGCAGTTCTTC. It yields the protein CASSSQSGSNNEQFF.

The CDR3 reads CASRARLARDTQYF. The DNA of the CDR3 is TGTGCCAGCAGGGCCCGACTAGCAAGAGATACGCAGTATTTT. The chain joins TRBV2 to TRBJ2-3, with 7 nucleotides matching TRBD2. Trimming cost V 6 bases and J 5 bases; bases outside gene matches: 8. CDR3 size: 14 residues. Per germline, CDR1 SNHLY and CDR2 FYNNEI.

This chain connects TRBV29-1 to TRBJ1-5; D perhaps matches TRBD1 (5 bases). Trimming cost V 6 bases and J 1 base, with 10 bases left between them. The length of the CDR3 is 13 residues. Germline assignment: CDR1 SQVTM and CDR2 ANQGSEA. The CDR3 nucleotides read TGCAGCGTCGGGGGGGAGAGCAATCAGCCCCAGCATTTT. Its protein is CSVGGESNQPQHF.

The rearrangement uses TRBV6-1 and TRBJ2-7; D is undetermined. This CDR3 has 13 residues. Trimming stripped 1 base from V and 3 bases from J, with 7 bases between. The germline V gene encodes CDR1 MNHNS and CDR2 SASEGT. CDR3 region: CASSEGSVYEQYF. CDR3 coding DNA: TGTGCCAGCAGTGAAGGGAGCGTCTACGAGCAGTACTTC.

CDR3 amino acids: CAWSAVSGGAAETQYF. CDR3 in DNA: TGTGCCTGGAGTGCCGTTAGCGGGGGGGCCGCAGAGACCCAGTACTTC. J is TRBJ2-5 and V is TRBV30, with 11 bases that match TRBD2. The V gene end was trimmed by 1 base and the J gene end by 4 bases; junction bases not matched to a gene: 8. The CDR3 is made up of 16 amino acids. From germline, CDR1 is GTSNPN and CDR2 SVGIG (reference sequence).

The chain carries TRBV25-1 and TRBJ2-4; 10 nucleotides match TRBD1. Germline lookup yields CDR1 MGHDK and CDR2 SYGVNS. J gave up 4 bases and V 10 bases, and 7 bases lay outside the gene matches. This CDR3 is 14 amino acids long. The CDR3 nucleotides are TGTGCCACCTCTGGGACAGGGGCGAAAAACATTCAGTACTTC. Its protein product is CATSGTGAKNIQYF.

V gene TRBV6-5 combines with J gene TRBJ2-7; the D gene is possibly TRBD2 (6 bases). Trimming removed 2 bases from V and 4 bases from J, with 18 bases in between. This CDR3 contains 16 residues. CDR1 MNHEY and CDR2 SVGAGI come from the germline V gene. The CDR3 protein is CASSYPAQGGGYEQYF. The CDR3 bases are TGTGCCAGCAGTTACCCGGCCCAGGGAGGTGGGTACGAGCAGTACTTC.

The chain is built from TRBV29-1 and TRBJ2-3; D remains ambiguous. The germline CDR1 and CDR2 sequences are SQVTM and ANQGSEA. CDR3 length: 16 residues. V was shortened by 0 bases and J by 5 bases, with 18 bases between the two germline ends. The CDR3 reads CSVEDQTGFSGDTQYF. CDR3 bases: TGCAGCGTTGAAGATCAGACCGGGTTTTCGGGAGATACGCAGTATTTT.

This clone was counted a few times. The chain is built from TRBV5-6 and TRBJ1-1; TRBD1 aligns across 7 bases. Germline assignment: CDR1 SGHDT and CDR2 YYEEEE. This CDR3 spans 14 amino acids. J gave up 5 bases and V 6 bases, and 10 bases lay outside the gene matches. The CDR3 here is CASNIEQGWTEAFF. The CDR3 nucleotides are TGTGCCAGCAACATCGAACAGGGGTGGACTGAAGCTTTCTTT.

The chain employs TRBV15 and TRBJ2-3, with TRBD2 identical over 10 bases. In germline, CDR1 is LNHNV, CDR2 YYDKDF (reference sequence). Trimming at V came to 0 bases and at J to 5 bases, leaving 5 bases not matched to a gene. There are 16 residues in the CDR3. The CDR3 loop is CATSRDRAGGEDTQYF. CDR3 in DNA: TGTGCCACCAGCAGAGATCGAGCGGGGGGGGAAGATACGCAGTATTTT.

This clone was detected only a few times. The chain combines TRBV14 with TRBJ2-1; D is unresolved. The V gene lost 0 bases and the J gene lost 6 bases, with 12 bases spanning the gap. Germline CDR1 SGHDN, CDR2 FVKESK. CDR3 size: 15 residues. This chain's CDR3 is CASSQDRLLVNEQFF. The CDR3, as DNA: TGTGCCAGCAGCCAAGATCGGTTATTGGTCAATGAGCAGTTCTTC.

This chain's CDR3 is CASRGRFYEQYF. CDR3 bases: TGTGCCAGCAGAGGACGGTTCTACGAGCAGTACTTC. The V and J genes are TRBV5-6 and TRBJ2-7; the D is unclear. The CDR3 totals 12 residues. Germline assignment: CDR1 SGHDT and CDR2 YYEEEE. V gave up 5 bases and J gave up 3 bases, with 9 bases separating them.

This clone was found a few times. V and J are TRBV5-1 and TRBJ1-1; no reliable D call. The CDR3 totals 13 residues. Per germline, CDR1 SGHRS and CDR2 YFSETQ. Trimming pared 0 bases from V and 3 bases from J, leaving 6 bases between. CDR3 sequence (DNA): TGCGCCAGCAGCTTGGCGTGGGACACTGAAGCTTTCTTT. Translating it yields CASSLAWDTEAFF.

This chain connects TRBV29-1 to TRBJ1-2, with D perhaps matching TRBD1 (6 bases). The CDR3 consists of 14 residues. Germline-derived CDR1 and CDR2 are SQVTM and ANQGSEA. V gave up 7 bases and J gave up 3 bases, with 18 bases separating them. Here the CDR3 reads CSAKAEGGYYGYTF. The CDR3 DNA is TGCAGCGCTAAAGCCGAGGGGGGTTACTATGGCTACACCTTC. The full variable domain, rest sourced from reference TRBV29-1 and TRBJ1-2, is SAVISQKPSRDICQRGTSLTIQCQVDSQVTMMFWYRQQPGQSLTLIATANQGSEATYESGFVIDKFPISRPNLTFSTLTVSNMSPEDSSIYLCSAKAEGGYYGYTFGSGTRLTVV.